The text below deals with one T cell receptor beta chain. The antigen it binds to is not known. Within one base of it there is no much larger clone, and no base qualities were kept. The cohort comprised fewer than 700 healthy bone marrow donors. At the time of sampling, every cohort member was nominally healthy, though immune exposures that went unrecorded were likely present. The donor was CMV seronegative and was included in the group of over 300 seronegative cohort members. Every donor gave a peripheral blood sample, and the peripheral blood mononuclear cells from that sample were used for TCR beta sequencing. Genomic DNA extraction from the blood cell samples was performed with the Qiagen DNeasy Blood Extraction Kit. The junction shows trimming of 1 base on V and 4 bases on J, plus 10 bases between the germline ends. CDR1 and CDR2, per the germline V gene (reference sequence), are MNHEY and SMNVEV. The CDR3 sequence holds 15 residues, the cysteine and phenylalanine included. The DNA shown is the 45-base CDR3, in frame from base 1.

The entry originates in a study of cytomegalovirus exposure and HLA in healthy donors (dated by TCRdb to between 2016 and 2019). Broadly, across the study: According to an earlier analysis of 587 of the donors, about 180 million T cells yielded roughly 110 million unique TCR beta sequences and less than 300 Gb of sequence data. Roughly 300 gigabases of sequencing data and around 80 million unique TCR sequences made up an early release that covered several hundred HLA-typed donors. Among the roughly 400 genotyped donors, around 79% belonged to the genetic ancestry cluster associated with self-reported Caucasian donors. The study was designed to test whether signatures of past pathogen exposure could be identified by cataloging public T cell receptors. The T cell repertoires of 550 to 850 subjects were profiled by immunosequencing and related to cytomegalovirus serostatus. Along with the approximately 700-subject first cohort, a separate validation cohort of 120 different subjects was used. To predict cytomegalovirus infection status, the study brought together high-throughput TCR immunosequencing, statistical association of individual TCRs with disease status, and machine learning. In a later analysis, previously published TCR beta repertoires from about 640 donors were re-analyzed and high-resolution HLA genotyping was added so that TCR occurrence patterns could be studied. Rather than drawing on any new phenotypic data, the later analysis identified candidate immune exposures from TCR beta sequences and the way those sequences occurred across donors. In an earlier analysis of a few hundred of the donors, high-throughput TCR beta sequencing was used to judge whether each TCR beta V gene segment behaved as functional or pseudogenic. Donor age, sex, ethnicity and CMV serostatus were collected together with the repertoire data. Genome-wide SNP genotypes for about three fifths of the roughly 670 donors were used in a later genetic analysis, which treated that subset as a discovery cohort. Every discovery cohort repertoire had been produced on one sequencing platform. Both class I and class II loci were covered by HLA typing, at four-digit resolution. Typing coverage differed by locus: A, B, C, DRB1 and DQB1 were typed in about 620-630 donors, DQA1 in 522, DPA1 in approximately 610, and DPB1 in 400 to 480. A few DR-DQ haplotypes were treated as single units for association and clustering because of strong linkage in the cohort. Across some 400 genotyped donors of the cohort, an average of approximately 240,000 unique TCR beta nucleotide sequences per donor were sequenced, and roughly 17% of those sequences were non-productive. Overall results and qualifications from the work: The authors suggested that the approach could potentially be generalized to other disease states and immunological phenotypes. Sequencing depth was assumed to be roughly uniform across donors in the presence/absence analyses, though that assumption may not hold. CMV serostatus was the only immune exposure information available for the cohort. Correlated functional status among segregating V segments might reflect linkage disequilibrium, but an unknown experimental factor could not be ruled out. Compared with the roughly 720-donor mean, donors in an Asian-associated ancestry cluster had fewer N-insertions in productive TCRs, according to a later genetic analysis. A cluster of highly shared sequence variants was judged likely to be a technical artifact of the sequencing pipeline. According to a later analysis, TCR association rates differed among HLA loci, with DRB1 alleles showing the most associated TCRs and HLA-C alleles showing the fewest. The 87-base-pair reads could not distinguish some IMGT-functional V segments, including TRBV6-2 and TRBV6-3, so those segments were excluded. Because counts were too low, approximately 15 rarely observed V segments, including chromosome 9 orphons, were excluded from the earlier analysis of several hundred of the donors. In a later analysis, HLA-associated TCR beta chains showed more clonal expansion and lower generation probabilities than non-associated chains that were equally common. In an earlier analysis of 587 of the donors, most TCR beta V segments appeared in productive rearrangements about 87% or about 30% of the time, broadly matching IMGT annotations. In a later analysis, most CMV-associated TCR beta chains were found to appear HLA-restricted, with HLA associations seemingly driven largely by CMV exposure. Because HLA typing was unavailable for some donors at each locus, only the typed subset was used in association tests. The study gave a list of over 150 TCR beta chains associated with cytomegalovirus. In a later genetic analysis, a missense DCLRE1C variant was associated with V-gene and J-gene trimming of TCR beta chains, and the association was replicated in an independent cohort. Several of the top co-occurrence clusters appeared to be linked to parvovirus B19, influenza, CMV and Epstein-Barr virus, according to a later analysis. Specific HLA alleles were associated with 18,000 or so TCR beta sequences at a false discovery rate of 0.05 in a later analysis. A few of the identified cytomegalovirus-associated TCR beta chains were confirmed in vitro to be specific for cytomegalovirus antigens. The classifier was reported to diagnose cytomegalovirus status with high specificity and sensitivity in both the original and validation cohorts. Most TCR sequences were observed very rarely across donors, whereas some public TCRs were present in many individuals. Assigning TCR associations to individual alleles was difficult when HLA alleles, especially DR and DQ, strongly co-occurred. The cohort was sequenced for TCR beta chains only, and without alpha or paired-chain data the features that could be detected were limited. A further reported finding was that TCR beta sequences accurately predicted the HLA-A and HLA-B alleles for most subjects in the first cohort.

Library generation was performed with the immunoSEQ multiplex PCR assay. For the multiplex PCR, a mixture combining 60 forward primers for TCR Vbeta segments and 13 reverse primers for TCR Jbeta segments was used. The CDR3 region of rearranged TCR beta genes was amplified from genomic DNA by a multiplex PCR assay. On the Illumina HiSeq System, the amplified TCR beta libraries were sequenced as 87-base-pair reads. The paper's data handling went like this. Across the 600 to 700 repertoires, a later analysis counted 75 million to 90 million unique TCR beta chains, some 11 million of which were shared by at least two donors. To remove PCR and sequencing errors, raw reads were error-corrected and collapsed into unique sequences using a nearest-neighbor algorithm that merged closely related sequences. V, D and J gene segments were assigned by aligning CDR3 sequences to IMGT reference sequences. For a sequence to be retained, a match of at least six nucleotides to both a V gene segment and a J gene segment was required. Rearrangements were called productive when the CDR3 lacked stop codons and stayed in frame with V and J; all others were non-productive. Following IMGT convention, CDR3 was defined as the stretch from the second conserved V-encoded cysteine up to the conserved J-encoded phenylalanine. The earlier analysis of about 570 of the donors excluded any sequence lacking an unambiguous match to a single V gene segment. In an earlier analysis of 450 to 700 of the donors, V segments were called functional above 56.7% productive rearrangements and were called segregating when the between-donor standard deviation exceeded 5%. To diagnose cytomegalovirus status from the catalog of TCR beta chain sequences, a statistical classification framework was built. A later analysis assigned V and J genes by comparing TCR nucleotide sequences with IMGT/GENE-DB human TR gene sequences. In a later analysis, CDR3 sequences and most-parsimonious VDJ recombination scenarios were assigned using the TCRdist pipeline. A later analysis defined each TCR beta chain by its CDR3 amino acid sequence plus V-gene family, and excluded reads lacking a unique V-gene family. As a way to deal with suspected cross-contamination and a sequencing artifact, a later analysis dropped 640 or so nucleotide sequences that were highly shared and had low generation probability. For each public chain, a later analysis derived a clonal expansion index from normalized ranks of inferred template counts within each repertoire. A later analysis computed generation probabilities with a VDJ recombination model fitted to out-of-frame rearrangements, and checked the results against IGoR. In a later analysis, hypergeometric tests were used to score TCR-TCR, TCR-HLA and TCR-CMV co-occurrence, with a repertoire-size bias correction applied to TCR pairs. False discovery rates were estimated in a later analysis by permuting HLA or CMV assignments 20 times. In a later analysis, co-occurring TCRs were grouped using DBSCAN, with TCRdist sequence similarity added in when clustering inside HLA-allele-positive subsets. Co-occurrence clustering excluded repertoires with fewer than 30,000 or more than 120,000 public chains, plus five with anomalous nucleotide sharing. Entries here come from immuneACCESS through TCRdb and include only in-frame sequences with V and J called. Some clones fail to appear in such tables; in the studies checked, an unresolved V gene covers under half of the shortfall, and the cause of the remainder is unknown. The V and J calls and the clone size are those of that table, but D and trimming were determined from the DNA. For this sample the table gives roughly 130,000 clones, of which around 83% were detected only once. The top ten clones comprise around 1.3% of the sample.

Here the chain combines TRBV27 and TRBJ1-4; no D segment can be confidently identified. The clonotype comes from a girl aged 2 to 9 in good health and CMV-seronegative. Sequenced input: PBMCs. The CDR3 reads CASSLYRSNNEKLFF. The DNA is TGTGCCAGCAGTTTATACAGATCGAATAATGAAAAACTGTTTTTT.